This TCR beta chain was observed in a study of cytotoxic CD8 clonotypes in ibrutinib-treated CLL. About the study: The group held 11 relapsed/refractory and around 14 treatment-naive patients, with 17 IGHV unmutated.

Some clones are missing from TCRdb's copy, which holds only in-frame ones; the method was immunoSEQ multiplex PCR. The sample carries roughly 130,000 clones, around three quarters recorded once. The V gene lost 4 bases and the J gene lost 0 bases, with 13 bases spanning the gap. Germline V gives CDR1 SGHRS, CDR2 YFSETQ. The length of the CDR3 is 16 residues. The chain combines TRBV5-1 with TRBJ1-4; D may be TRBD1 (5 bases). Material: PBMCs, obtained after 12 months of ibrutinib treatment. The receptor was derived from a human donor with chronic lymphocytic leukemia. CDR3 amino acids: CASSTIWGATNEKLFF. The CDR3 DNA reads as TGCGCCAGCAGCACCATCTGGGGGGCAACTAATGAAAAACTGTTTTTT.